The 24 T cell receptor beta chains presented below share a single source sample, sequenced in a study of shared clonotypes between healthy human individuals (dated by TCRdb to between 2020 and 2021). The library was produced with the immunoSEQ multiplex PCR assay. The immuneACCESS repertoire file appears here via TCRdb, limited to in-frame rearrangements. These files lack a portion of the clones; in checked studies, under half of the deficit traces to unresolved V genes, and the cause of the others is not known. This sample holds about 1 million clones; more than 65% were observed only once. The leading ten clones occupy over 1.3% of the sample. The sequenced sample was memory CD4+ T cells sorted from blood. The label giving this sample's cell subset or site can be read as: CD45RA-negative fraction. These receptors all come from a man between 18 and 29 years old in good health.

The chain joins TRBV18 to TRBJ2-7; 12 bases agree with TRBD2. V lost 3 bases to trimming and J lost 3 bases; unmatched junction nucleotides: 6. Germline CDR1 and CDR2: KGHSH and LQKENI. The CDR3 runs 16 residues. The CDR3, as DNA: TGTGCCAGCTCACCCTCCCCGACTAGCGGGAGCTACGAGCAGTACTTC. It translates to CASSPSPTSGSYEQYF.

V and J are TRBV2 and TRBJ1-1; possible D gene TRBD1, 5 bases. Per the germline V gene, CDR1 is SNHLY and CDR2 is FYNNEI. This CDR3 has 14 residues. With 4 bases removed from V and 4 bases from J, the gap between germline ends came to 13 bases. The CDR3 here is CASSGEQGSTEAFF. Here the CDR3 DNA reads TGTGCCAGCAGTGGAGAGCAGGGAAGCACTGAAGCTTTCTTT.

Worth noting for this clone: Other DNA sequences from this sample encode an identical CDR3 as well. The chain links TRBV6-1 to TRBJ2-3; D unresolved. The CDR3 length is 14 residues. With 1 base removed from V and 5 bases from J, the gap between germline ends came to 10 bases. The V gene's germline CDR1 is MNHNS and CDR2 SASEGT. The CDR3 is CASSEGGKGDTQYF. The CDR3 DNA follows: TGTGCCAGCAGTGAAGGCGGTAAGGGAGATACGCAGTATTTT.

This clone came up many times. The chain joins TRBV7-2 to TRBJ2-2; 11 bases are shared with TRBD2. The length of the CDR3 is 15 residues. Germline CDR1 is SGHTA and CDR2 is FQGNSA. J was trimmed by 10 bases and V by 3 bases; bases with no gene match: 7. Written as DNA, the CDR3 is TGTGCCAGCAGCTTTAGCGGGGGGGCGACCAAGGAGCTGTTTTTT. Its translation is CASSFSGGATKELFF.

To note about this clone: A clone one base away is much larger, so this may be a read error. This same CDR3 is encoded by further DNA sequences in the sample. The CDR3 spells CASSLGQGVTDTQYF. The CDR3 DNA follows: TGTGCCAGCAGCTTAGGACAGGGGGTCACAGATACGCAGTATTTT. The chain couples TRBV7-9 to TRBJ2-3, with 9 nucleotides matching TRBD1. The CDR3 spans 15 residues. V trimming: 1 base; J trimming: 2 bases; junction bases outside the gene matches: 1. In germline, CDR1 is SEHNR, CDR2 FQNEAQ (reference sequence).

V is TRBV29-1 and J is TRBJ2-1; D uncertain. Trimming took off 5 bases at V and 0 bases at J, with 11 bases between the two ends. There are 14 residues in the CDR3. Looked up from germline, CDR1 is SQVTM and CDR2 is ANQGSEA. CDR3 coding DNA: TGCAGCGTTTATAATTATACCTCCTACAATGAGCAGTTCTTC. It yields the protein CSVYNYTSYNEQFF.

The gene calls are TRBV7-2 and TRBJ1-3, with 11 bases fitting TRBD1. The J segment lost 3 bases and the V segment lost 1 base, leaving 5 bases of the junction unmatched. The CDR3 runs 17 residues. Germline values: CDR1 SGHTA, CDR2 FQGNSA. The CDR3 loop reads CASSLGSGTGGGNTIYF. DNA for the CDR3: TGTGCCAGCAGCTTAGGCTCCGGGACAGGGGGTGGAAACACCATATATTTT.

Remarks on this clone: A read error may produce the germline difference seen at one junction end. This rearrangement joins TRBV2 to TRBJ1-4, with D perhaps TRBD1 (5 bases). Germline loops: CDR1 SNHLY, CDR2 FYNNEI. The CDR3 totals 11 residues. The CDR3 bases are TGTGCCAGCAGCGTGGAAACCCAGGGCTCTTTT. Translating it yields CASSVETQGSF. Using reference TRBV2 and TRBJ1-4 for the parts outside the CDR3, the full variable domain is EPEVTQTPSHQVTQMGQEVILRCVPISNHLYFYWYRQILGQKVEFLVSFYNNEISEKSEIFDDQFSVERPDGSNFTLKIRSTKLEDSAMYFCASSVETQGSFGSGTQLSVL.

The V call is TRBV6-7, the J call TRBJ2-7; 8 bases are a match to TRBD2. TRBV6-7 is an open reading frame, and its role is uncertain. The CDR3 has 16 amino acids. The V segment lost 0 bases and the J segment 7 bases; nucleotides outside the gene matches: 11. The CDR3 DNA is TGTGCCAGCAGTTACTCGCCTCAAAGCGGGAGAGTAGAGCAGTACTTC. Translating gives CASSYSPQSGRVEQYF.

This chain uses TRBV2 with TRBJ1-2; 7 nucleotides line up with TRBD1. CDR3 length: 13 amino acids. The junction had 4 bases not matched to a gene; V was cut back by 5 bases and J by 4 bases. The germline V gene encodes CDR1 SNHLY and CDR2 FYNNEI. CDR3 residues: CASSQTGTYGYTF. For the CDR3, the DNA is TGTGCCAGCAGTCAGACAGGGACCTATGGCTACACCTTC.

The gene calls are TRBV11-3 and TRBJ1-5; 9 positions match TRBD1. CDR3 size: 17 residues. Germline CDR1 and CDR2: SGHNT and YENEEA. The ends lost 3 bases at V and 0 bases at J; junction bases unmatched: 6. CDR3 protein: CASSLHRGLYSNQPQHF. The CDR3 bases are TGTGCCAGCAGCTTGCACAGGGGGCTCTATAGCAATCAGCCCCAGCATTTT.

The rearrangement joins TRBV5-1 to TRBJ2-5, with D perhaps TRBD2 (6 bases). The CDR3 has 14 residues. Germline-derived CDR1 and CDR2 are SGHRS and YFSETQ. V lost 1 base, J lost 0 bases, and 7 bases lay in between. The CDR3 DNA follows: TGCGCCAGCAGCTTGTGGGACTACCAAGAGACCCAGTACTTC. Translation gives CASSLWDYQETQYF.

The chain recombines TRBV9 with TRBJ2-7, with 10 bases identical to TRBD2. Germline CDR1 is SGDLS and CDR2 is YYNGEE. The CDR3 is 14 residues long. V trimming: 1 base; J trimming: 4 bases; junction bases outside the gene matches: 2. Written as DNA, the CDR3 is TGTGCCAGCAGCGTAAGCGGGAGGGGTTACGAGCAGTACTTC. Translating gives CASSVSGRGYEQYF.

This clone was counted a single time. The CDR3 sequence: CASSFQEGGYTF. The DNA for the CDR3 is TGTGCCAGCAGTTTTCAGGAAGGAGGCTACACCTTC. The chain carries TRBV28 and TRBJ1-2; no reliable D call. V dropped 3 bases and J dropped 8 bases, with 10 bases sitting between them. The CDR3 runs to 12 residues. Per germline, CDR1 MDHEN and CDR2 SYDVKM.

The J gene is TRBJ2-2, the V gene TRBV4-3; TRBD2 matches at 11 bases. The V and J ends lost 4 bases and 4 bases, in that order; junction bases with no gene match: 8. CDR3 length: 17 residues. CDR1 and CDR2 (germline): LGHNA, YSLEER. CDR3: CASSRGVAGGVTGELFF. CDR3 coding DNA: TGCGCCAGCAGCCGGGGGGTAGCGGGAGGGGTCACCGGGGAGCTGTTTTTT.

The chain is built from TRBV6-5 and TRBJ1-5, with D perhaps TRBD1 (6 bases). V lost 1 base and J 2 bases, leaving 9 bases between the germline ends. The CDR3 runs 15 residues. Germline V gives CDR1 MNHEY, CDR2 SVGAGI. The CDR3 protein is CASSYWAGGNQPQHF. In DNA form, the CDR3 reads TGTGCCAGCAGTTACTGGGCAGGGGGCAATCAGCCCCAGCATTTT.

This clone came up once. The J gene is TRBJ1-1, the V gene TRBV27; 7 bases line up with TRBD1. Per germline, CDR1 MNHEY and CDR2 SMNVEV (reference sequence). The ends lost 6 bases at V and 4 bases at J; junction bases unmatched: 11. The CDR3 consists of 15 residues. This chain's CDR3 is CASSNGQVESTEAFF. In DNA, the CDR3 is TGTGCCAGCAGCAACGGACAGGTTGAGAGCACTGAAGCTTTCTTT.

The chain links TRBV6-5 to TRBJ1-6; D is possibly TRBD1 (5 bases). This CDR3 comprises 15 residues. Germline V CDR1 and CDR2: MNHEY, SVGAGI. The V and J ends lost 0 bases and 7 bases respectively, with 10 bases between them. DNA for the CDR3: TGTGCCAGCAGTTACTCGTATGGGGGGAATTCACCCCTCCACTTT. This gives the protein CASSYSYGGNSPLHF.

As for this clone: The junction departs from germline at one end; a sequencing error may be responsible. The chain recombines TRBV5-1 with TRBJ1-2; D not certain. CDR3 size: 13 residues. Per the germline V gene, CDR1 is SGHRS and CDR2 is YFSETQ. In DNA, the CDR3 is TGCGCCAGCAGCTTGGACCCGAACTATGACTACACCTTC. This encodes CASSLDPNYDYTF.

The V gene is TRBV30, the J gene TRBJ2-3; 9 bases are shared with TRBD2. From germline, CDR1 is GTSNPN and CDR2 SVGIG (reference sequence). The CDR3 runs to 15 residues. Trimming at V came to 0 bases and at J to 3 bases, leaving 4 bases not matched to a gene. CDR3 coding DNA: TGTGCCTGGAGTGTGAATAGCGGGGGTACAGATACGCAGTATTTT. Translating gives CAWSVNSGGTDTQYF.

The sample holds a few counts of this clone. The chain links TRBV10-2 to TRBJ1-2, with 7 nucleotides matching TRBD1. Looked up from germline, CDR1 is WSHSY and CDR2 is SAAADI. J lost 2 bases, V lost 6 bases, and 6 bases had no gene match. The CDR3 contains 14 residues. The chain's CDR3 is CASRSGQRNYGYTF. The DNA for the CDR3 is TGCGCCAGCAGATCGGGACAGCGGAACTATGGCTACACCTTC.

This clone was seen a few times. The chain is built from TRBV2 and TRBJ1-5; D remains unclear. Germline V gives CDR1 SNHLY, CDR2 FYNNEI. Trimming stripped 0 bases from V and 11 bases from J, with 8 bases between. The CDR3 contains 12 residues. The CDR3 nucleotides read TGTGCCAGCAGTGAAGCGCTTGGGACCCAGCATTTT. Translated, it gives CASSEALGTQHF.

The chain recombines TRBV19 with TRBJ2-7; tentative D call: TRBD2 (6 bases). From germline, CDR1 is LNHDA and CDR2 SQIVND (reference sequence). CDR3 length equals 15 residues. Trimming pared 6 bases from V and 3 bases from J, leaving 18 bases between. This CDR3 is CASSPPGRESYEQYF. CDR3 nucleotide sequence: TGTGCCAGTAGCCCCCCGGGGCGGGAAAGCTACGAGCAGTACTTC.

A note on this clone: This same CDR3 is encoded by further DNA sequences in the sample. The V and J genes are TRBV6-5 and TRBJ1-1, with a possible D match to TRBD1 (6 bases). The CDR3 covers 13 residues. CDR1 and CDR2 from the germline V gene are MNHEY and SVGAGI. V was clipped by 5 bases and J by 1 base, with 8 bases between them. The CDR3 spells CASSRGQNTEAFF. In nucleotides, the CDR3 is TGTGCCAGCAGTCGGGGGCAGAACACTGAAGCTTTCTTT.